This T cell receptor beta chain was captured in a study of identical twins (dated by TCRdb to about 2016). In the study overall: To test whether fetal clonotypes persist, this study deep-sequenced TCR alpha and beta repertoires from monozygotic twins, from unrelated adults of various ages, and from cord blood. Replicate twin experiments were performed at different times using different library preparation protocols to rule out contamination. Broad study findings and their caveats: Zero-insertion analyses could be partly confounded by invariant T cells such as MAIT and iNKT, although diverse VJ usage argued against such confounding for most clonotypes. Excess twin sharing in beta out-of-frame sequences was weaker because fewer shared sequences lowered the signal-to-noise ratio. In monozygotic twins, recombination models systematically underestimated out-of-frame TCR alpha sharing, but the models matched the sharing seen between unrelated individuals. Fewer insertions were carried by abundant cord blood beta clonotypes, a similar but weaker trend appeared in young adult naive repertoires, and no such trend appeared in memory repertoires. Because the same donors could not be followed over many years, conclusions were based on cross-sectional statistical analysis. Compared with coincidental sharing between unrelated individuals, an excess of low generation-probability sequences was observed among out-of-frame TCR alpha sequences shared between twins.

The library relied on 5' RACE. The instrument was an Illumina HiSeq 2000. A universal primer binding site was added through template switching, and the final cDNA carried a unique molecular identifier so that TCR cDNA molecules could be counted accurately. First-strand cDNA for TCR alpha and beta chains was synthesized from specific primers in the conserved constant-segment region. To control for contamination, each cDNA library was double barcoded with a SMART-Mk sample barcode plus Illumina barcodes. TruSeq adapter sequences, together with Illumina sample barcodes, were added in two successive PCR steps. The TCR alpha and beta cDNA libraries were sequenced on the Illumina HiSeq platform using custom primers. In the paper's pipeline: Unique molecular identifiers were extracted from raw reads with MiGEC, and CDR3 positions were determined with MiXCR. Recombination models were inferred per individual with the repgenHMM and IGoR tools using an EM algorithm. Shared clonotypes were analyzed with the tcR package in R, and sharing was normalized by the product of cloneset sizes. Out-of-frame nonproductive sequences were analyzed to study raw recombination free of thymic and clonal selection effects. The public sequencing data were trimmed at Q25 with fastp and processed into clonotypes with MiXCR by TCRdb, which kept only in-frame beta chains. CDR3 protein duplicates are merged, each entry listing the most common genes and DNA. TCRdb assigned the V and J calls; the authors' analysis was not used. The sample has 570,000 or so distinct CDR3 sequences on record, nearly 10% of them singletons. The ten largest clonotypes hold 2.5% to 3.5% of the sample.

The table lists this clonotype with many counts. What antigen it recognizes has not been identified. Base-call qualities are not available, and no considerably larger clone is one nucleotide away. All donors were healthy Caucasians. The twin cohort consisted of three pairs of female monozygotic twins, all aged roughly 18 to 30 years. The RNA used for TCR libraries was isolated from peripheral blood mononuclear cells. These same data were also listed under a study on yellow fever vaccine responses in identical twins. The second study also describes: The T cell response to vaccination in identical twins was reported by the authors to appear partly convergent and partly personalized. The study precisely tracked vaccine-responding T cell clones in identical twins.

This receptor was taken from a woman between 18 and 29 years old in good health. Input material: PBMCs.

The CDR3 here reads CASSSLGTANTEAFF. In nucleotide form, the sequence is TGCGCCAGCAGCTCCCTCGGGACAGCGAACACTGAAGCTTTCTTT. The V and J genes are TRBV5-1 and TRBJ1-1, with 7 middle bases fitting TRBD1. V loses 3 bases at its end and J loses 1 base; junction bases beyond the gene matches: 6. Taken from the germline V gene, the CDR1 and CDR2 loops are SGHRS and YFSETQ. The CDR3 runs 15 amino acids, cysteine and phenylalanine included. Solely the CDR3 DNA is kept, with 45 bases framed from the first base.